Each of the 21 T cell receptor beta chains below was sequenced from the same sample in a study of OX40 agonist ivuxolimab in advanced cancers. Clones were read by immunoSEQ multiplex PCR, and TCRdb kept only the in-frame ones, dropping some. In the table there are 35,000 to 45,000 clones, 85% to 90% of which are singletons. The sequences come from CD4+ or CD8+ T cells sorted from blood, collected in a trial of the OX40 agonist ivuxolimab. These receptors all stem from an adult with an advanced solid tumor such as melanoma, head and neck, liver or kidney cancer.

CDR3 in amino acids: CASSPRAGAFYEQYF. The CDR3 DNA reads TGTGCCAGCAGCCCCCGTGCAGGCGCCTTCTACGAGCAGTACTTC. The chain joins TRBV7-8 to TRBJ2-7; unclear D gene. The germline V and J ends were trimmed by 5 bases and 3 bases, with 17 bases remaining between them. This CDR3 contains 15 residues. Germline-derived CDR1 and CDR2 are SGHVS and FQNEAQ. The full variable domain, rest sourced from reference TRBV7-8 and TRBJ2-7, is GAGVSQSPRYKVAKRGQDVALRCDPISGHVSLFWYQQALGQGPEFLTYFQNEAQLDKSGLPSDRFFAERPEGSVSTLKIQRTQQEDSAVYLCASSPRAGAFYEQYFGPGTRLTVT.

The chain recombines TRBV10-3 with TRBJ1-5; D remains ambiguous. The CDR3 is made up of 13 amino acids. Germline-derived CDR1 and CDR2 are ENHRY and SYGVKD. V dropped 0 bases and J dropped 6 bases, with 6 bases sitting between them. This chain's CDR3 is CAISESGFQPQHF. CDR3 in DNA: TGTGCCATCAGTGAGTCGGGTTTTCAGCCCCAGCATTTT.

The DNA for the CDR3 is TGTGCCAGCAGGACAGGGGGAAATAGCAATCAGCCCCAGCATTTT. It translates to CASRTGGNSNQPQHF. J is TRBJ1-5 and V is TRBV27, with TRBD1 matching over 9 bases. From germline, CDR1 is MNHEY and CDR2 SMNVEV (reference sequence). The CDR3 has 15 residues. J gave up 0 bases and V 6 bases, and 3 bases lay outside the gene matches.

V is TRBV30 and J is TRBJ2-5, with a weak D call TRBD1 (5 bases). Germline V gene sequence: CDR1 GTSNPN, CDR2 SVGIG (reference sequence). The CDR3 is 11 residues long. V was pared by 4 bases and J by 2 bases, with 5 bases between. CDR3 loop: CAWTGQETQYF. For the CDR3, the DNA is TGTGCCTGGACAGGGCAAGAGACCCAGTACTTC.

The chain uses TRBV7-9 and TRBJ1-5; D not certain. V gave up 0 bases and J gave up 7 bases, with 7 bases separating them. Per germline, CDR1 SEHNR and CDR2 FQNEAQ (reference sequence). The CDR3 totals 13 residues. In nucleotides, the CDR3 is TGTGCCAGCAGCTTAGCGGGGTCCCAGCCCCAGCATTTT. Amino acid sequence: CASSLAGSQPQHF.

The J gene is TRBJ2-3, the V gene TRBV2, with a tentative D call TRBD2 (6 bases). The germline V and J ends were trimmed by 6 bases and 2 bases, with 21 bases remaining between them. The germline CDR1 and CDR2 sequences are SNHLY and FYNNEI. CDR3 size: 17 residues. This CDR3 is CASSEEGSFLYTDTQYF. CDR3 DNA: TGTGCCAGCAGCGAGGAGGGATCCTTCCTATACACAGATACGCAGTATTTT.

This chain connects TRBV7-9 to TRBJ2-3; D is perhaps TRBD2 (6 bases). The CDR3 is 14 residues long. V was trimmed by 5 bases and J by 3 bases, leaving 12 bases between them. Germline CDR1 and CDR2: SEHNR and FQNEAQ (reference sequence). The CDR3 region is CASSTRLGTDTQYF. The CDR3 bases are TGTGCCAGCAGCACCCGACTAGGAACAGATACGCAGTATTTT.

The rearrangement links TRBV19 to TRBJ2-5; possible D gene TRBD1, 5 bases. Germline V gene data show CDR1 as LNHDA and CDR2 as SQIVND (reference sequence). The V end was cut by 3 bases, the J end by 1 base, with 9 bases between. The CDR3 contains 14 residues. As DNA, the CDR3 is TGTGCCAGTAGTATTACGCAGGGCCAAGAGACCCAGTACTTC. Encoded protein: CASSITQGQETQYF. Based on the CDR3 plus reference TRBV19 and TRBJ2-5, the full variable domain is DGGITQSPKYLFRKEGQNVTLSCEQNLNHDAMYWYRQDPGQGLRLIYYSQIVNDFQKGDIAEGYSVSREKKESFPLTVTSAQKNPTAFYLCASSITQGQETQYFGPGTRLLVL.

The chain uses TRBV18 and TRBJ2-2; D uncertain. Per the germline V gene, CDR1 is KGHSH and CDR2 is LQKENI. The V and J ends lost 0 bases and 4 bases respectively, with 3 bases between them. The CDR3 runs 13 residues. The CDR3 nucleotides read TGTGCCAGCTCACCACCTAGCACCGGGGAGCTGTTTTTT. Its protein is CASSPPSTGELFF.

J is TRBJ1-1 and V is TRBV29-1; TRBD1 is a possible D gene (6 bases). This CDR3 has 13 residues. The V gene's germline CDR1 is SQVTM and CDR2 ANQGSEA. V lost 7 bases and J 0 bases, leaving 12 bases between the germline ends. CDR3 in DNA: TGCAGCGGCCGGACAGTCATGAACACTGAAGCTTTCTTT. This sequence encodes CSGRTVMNTEAFF.

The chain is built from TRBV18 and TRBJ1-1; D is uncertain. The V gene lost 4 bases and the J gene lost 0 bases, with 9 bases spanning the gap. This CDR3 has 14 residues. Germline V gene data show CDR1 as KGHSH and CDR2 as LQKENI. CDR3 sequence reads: CASSQASMNTEAFF. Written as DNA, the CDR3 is TGTGCCAGCTCACAAGCCAGTATGAACACTGAAGCTTTCTTT.

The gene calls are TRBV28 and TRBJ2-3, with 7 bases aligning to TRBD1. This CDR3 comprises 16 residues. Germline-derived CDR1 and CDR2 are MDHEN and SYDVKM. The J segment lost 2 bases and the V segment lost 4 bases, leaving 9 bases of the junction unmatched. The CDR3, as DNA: TGTGCCAGCAGTTCTTACGTACAGGGGTTCACAGATACGCAGTATTTT. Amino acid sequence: CASSSYVQGFTDTQYF.

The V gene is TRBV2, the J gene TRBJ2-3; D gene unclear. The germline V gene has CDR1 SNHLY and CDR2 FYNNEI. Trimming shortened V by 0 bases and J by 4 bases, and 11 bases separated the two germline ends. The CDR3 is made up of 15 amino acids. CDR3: CASSEAMVAADTQYF. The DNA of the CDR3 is TGTGCCAGCAGTGAAGCGATGGTCGCCGCAGATACGCAGTATTTT.

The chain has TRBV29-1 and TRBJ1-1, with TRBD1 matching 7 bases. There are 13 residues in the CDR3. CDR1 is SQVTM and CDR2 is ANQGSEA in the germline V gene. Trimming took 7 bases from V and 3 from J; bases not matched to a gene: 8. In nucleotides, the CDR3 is TGCAGCGCCCAGACAGGGTTTGACACTGAAGCTTTCTTT. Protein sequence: CSAQTGFDTEAFF.

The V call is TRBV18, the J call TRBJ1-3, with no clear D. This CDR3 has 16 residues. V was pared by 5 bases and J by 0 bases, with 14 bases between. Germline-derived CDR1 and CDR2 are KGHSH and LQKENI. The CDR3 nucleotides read TGTGCCAGCTCAATCTCGCGGTCCCGCTCTGGAAACACCATATATTTT. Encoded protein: CASSISRSRSGNTIYF. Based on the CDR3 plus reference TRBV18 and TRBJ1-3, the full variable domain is NAGVMQNPRHLVRRRGQEARLRCSPMKGHSHVYWYRQLPEEGLKFMVYLQKENIIDESGMPKERFSAEFPKEGPSILRIQQVVRGDSAAYFCASSISRSRSGNTIYFGEGSWLTVV.

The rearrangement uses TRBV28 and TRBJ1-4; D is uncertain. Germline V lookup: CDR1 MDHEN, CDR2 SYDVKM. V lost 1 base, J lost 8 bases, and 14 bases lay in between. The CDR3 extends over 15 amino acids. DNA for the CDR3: TGTGCCAGCAGTTTATTTAGCCAGGCCGGGGAAAAACTGTTTTTT. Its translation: CASSLFSQAGEKLFF.

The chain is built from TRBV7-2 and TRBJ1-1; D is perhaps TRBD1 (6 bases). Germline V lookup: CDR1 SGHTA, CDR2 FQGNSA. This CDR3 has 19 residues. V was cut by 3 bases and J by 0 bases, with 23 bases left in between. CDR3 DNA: TGTGCCAGCAGCTTCGATGGGGGGGGGTGGACAGTGATGAACACTGAAGCTTTCTTT. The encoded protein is CASSFDGGGWTVMNTEAFF.

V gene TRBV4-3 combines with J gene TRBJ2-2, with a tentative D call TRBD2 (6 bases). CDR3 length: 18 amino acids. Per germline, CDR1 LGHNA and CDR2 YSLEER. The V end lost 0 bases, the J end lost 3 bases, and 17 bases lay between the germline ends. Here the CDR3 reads CASSQDLRGNFYTGELFF. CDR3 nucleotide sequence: TGCGCCAGCAGCCAAGATTTGCGCGGGAACTTCTACACCGGGGAGCTGTTTTTT.

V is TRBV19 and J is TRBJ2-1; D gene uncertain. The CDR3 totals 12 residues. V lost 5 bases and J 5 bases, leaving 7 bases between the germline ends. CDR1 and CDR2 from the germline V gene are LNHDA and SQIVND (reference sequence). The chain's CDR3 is CASSDKDNEQFF. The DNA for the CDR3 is TGTGCCAGTAGTGACAAGGACAATGAGCAGTTCTTC.

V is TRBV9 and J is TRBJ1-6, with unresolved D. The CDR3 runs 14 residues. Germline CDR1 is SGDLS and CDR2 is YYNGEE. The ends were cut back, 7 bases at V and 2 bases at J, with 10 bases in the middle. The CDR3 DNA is TGTGCCAGCCTCAACTTGCCCTATAATTCACCCCTCCACTTT. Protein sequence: CASLNLPYNSPLHF.

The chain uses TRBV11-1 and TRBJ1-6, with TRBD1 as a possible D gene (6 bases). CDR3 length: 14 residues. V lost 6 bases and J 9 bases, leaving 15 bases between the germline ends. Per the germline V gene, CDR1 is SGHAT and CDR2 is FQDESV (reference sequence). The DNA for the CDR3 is TGTGCCAGCAGACCTACAGGGCCAGGTTCACCCCTCCACTTT. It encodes CASRPTGPGSPLHF.